The text below deals with one T cell receptor (beta chain). The antigen remains undetermined. The data were obtained in a study of T cell repertoires in cytomegalovirus infection. TCRdb recomputed calls from the reads with MiXCR, one row per CDR3 protein. The sample holds fewer than 950,000 distinct CDR3 sequences; about 30% are singletons and the top ten take about an eighth. Looked up from germline, CDR1 is SGHTA and CDR2 is FQGNSA. The CDR3 loop spans 15 amino acids. Trimming took 1 base from V and 5 from J, leaving 15 bases between them. The study's findings and limits: Cumulative frequency of public TCR beta families picked out carriers of CMV plus the relevant HLA.

This sample comprised cultured CD8+ T cells from PBMCs, obtained from culture after CMV antigen stimulation. The J gene is TRBJ2-7, the V gene TRBV7-2, with a weak D call TRBD2 (7 bases). This receptor was obtained from a human donor in good health (CMV status not recorded). Some clones in this sample may be carry-over from other donors' samples. As DNA, the CDR3 is TGTGCCAGCAGCTTAGATGGCGGGGGCTGGAACGAGCAGTACGTC. Its protein is CASSLDGGGWNEQYV.